This entry lists 16 T cell receptor beta chains sequenced from one sample in a study of T cells after yellow fever vaccination (dated by TCRdb to between 2018 and 2020). The method behind the library was 5' RACE. The sample was run on an Illumina NovaSeq 6000. TCRdb's own reprocessing of the public reads used fastp at Q25 and MiXCR and kept productive beta chains. Under each unique CDR3 protein, matching rows form one entry showing the most common genes and DNA. Within this sample are some 320,000 distinct CDR3 sequences, with about 10% of them counted one time only. The ten largest make up 2.5% to 4% of the sample. What this sample's treatment or condition label stands for: live attenuated yellow fever vaccine strain. Source: CD4+ T cells sorted from PBMCs, taken 45 days after the yellow fever booster vaccination. These receptors were obtained from a man aged 18-30 years who received the YFV17D yellow fever vaccine.

This clonotype has a handful of counts. The CDR3 DNA reads as TGTGCCACCAGTGACGGGACATACGGCAGGGCTACTAATGAAAAACTGTTTTTT. Its translation: CATSDGTYGRATNEKLFF. This chain links TRBV24-1 with TRBJ1-4; a possible D gene is TRBD1 (6 bases). V gave up 4 bases and J gave up 2 bases, with 19 bases separating them. The germline V gene has CDR1 KGHDR and CDR2 SFDVKD. This CDR3 has 18 amino acids.

The rearrangement uses TRBV7-2 and TRBJ1-5; a weak D match, TRBD1 (6 bases). V shed 5 bases and J shed 5 bases, with 10 bases lying between them. CDR3 length: 13 residues. Looked up from germline, CDR1 is SGHTA and CDR2 is FQGNSA. In DNA, the CDR3 is TGTGCCAGCAGCGTACAGGGAGATCAGCCCCAGCATTTT. Residues: CASSVQGDQPQHF.

The chain uses TRBV5-4 and TRBJ2-5; D is undetermined. V was clipped by 2 bases and J by 2 bases, with 10 bases between them. The germline V gene has CDR1 SGHNT and CDR2 YYREEE (reference sequence). This CDR3 is 14 amino acids long. CDR3 residues: CASSFQALQETQYF. Here the CDR3 DNA reads TGTGCCAGCAGCTTCCAGGCGTTACAAGAGACCCAGTACTTC.

This clonotype was found a few times. The V call is TRBV18, the J call TRBJ2-7; TRBD1 is a possible D gene (6 bases). Germline V CDR1 and CDR2: KGHSH, LQKENI. This CDR3 has 16 residues. The V gene lost 1 base and the J gene lost 5 bases, with 18 bases spanning the gap. The CDR3 loop reads CASSPLGRQGRDEQYF. Written as DNA, the CDR3 is TGTGCCAGCTCACCACTCGGGCGGCAGGGGCGGGACGAGCAGTACTTC.

This clonotype was seen only a few times. CDR3 in DNA: TGTGCCAGCAGCTCCCGGGACAGGGTCCGTTCACCCCTCCACTTT. Amino acids: CASSSRDRVRSPLHF. This chain joins TRBV11-2 and TRBJ1-6, with TRBD1 matching 9 bases. J lost 9 bases, V lost 4 bases, and 7 bases had no gene match. This CDR3 comprises 15 residues. Per germline, CDR1 SGHAT and CDR2 FQNNGV.

V and J are TRBV12-3 or TRBV12-4 and TRBJ1-2; D gene unclear. The CDR3 consists of 13 residues. Trimming removed 7 bases from V and 4 bases from J, with 13 bases in between. As DNA, the CDR3 is TGTGCCAGCACCTGGGAGGGAGCCTATGGCTACACCTTC. Protein product: CASTWEGAYGYTF.

This chain uses TRBV4-3 with TRBJ2-2, with TRBD2 matching over 7 bases. Germline loops: CDR1 LGHNA, CDR2 YSLEER. This CDR3 contains 14 residues. The J segment lost 4 bases and the V segment lost 7 bases, leaving 6 bases of the junction unmatched. DNA for the CDR3: TGCGCCAGCACTCACGGGGGGTCCACCGGGGAGCTGTTTTTT. This encodes CASTHGGSTGELFF.

This clonotype came up a few times. The CDR3 reads CASSLGGSRETQYF. In DNA form, the CDR3 reads TGTGCCAGCAGTTTAGGAGGGTCACGAGAGACCCAGTACTTC. This sequence joins TRBV28 and TRBJ2-5, with D tentatively TRBD2 (6 bases). V lost 2 bases to trimming and J lost 4 bases, with 11 bases between them. The germline CDR1 and CDR2 sequences are MDHEN and SYDVKM. CDR3 length: 14 amino acids.

This clonotype was seen more than once but under ten times. The chain links TRBV4-3 to TRBJ1-1, with TRBD1 identical over 9 bases. Germline V gene sequence: CDR1 LGHNA, CDR2 YSLEER. The CDR3 extends over 15 amino acids. Trimming at V came to 3 bases and at J to 6 bases, leaving 8 bases not matched to a gene. The CDR3 sequence is CASSQVQGAMAEAFF. CDR3 in DNA: TGCGCCAGCAGCCAGGTACAGGGGGCGATGGCTGAAGCTTTCTTT.

This clonotype was found a few times. This chain joins TRBV20-1 and TRBJ1-4, with D tentatively TRBD1 (5 bases). Trimming pared 1 base from V and 3 bases from J, leaving 12 bases between. Germline V gives CDR1 DFQATT, CDR2 SNEGSKA (reference sequence). CDR3 length: 15 amino acids. Here the CDR3 reads CSARGYRSPNEKLFF. The CDR3 DNA sequence: TGCAGTGCTAGAGGTTACAGGAGCCCTAATGAAAAACTGTTTTTT.

This clonotype was found a few times. The chain couples TRBV6-2 or TRBV6-3 to TRBJ2-1; D not certain. CDR1 MNHEY and CDR2 SVGEGT come from the germline V gene. The CDR3 length is 13 residues. The V and J ends lost 2 bases and 5 bases respectively, with 7 bases between them. CDR3 protein: CASSYRENNEQFF. In nucleotides, the CDR3 is TGTGCCAGCAGTTACAGGGAAAACAATGAGCAGTTCTTC.

This clonotype has just a few counts. The V gene is TRBV5-4, the J gene TRBJ2-3, with 9 positions matching TRBD1. CDR1 is SGHNT, CDR2 YYREEE, per germline (reference sequence). The junction had 10 bases not matched to a gene; V was cut back by 4 bases and J by 7 bases. The CDR3 has 15 residues. The DNA for the CDR3 is TGTGCCAGCAGCGGGGGACAGGGATTTGCAAATACGCAGTATTTT. Encoded protein: CASSGGQGFANTQYF.

The table lists this clonotype with many counts. The chain has TRBV11-2 and TRBJ2-5; TRBD2 matches 14 bases. CDR1 and CDR2 (germline): SGHAT, FQNNGV. Trimming took 5 bases from V and 5 from J; bases not matched to a gene: 7. The CDR3 contains 16 residues. The CDR3: CASSLQGLAGAETQYF. For the CDR3, the DNA is TGTGCCAGCAGCCTCCAGGGACTAGCGGGGGCGGAGACCCAGTACTTC.

As to this clonotype: A much larger clone lies a single base off, so this may be a read error. The V call is TRBV4-3, the J call TRBJ2-7, with a possible D match to TRBD2 (6 bases). Germline CDR1 is LGHNA and CDR2 is YSLEER. The CDR3 spans 13 residues. V lost 5 bases and J 9 bases, leaving 17 bases between the germline ends. This CDR3 is CASSAQTSFVQYF. Here the CDR3 DNA reads TGCGCCAGCAGCGCCCAAACTAGCTTCGTGCAGTACTTC.

The chain has TRBV18 and TRBJ1-1; D perhaps matches TRBD1 (5 bases). The CDR3 is made up of 17 amino acids. The V end was cut by 2 bases, the J end by 4 bases, with 20 bases between. CDR1 and CDR2 (germline): KGHSH, LQKENI. CDR3 region: CASSPDLAWQGVTEAFF. In DNA form, the CDR3 reads TGTGCCAGCTCACCAGATTTGGCGTGGCAGGGAGTCACTGAAGCTTTCTTT. The whole variable domain, remainder taken from reference TRBV18 and TRBJ1-1, is NAGVMQNPRHLVRRRGQEARLRCSPMKGHSHVYWYRQLPEEGLKFMVYLQKENIIDESGMPKERFSAEFPKEGPSILRIQQVVRGDSAAYFCASSPDLAWQGVTEAFFGQGTRLTVV.

This clonotype was detected ten times or more. The chain combines TRBV10-1 with TRBJ2-3; D remains unclear. With 0 bases removed from V and 8 bases from J, the gap between germline ends came to 9 bases. In germline, CDR1 is WNHNN, CDR2 SYGVQD (reference sequence). The CDR3 covers 13 residues. CDR3 nucleotide sequence: TGCGCCAGCAGTGAGTCTGGGCATGGTACGCAGTATTTT. Translation gives CASSESGHGTQYF.